One sample yielded the 12 T cell receptor beta chains listed below, sequenced in a study of blood T cells in healthy people across ages. Primers used in a second PCR of roughly 6 to 11 cycles were a sample-barcoded 5' primer and a J-beta primer mix. MiXCR was run by TCRdb on the 5' RACE reads, yielding one entry per CDR3 protein. The table lists 780,000 or so distinct CDR3 sequences, around a quarter of them singletons. The same sample was also used in a study of T cells of mothers and their children.

Sample: blood. These receptors came from a boy younger than 18 in good health.

J is TRBJ1-1 and V is TRBV6-5, with no clear D. V was clipped by 2 bases and J by 6 bases, with 10 bases between them. The CDR3 runs to 13 residues. Germline CDR1 is MNHEY and CDR2 is SVGAGI. CDR3 DNA: TGTGCCAGCAGTTACGCGGGGAGTCCTGAAGCTTTCTTT. This translates into CASSYAGSPEAFF.

The V and J genes are TRBV29-1 and TRBJ2-3; 7 nucleotides match TRBD2. V shed 4 bases and J 0 bases; nucleotides not matched to a gene: 1. The CDR3 spans 13 residues. Germline lookup yields CDR1 SQVTM and CDR2 ANQGSEA. The CDR3 sequence is CSVGGGSTDTQYF. CDR3 bases: TGCAGCGTTGGCGGGGGTAGCACAGATACGCAGTATTTT.

The gene calls are TRBV7-3 and TRBJ2-1; 13 bases align to TRBD2. J gave up 6 bases and V 5 bases, and 4 bases lay outside the gene matches. CDR3 length: 15 residues. CDR1 and CDR2 (germline): SGHTA, FQGTGA. The CDR3 DNA reads TGTGCCAGCAGCGCACTAGCGGGGGGGCCCAATGAGCAGTTCTTC. Protein: CASSALAGGPNEQFF.

The V gene is TRBV7-9, the J gene TRBJ2-1, with D possibly called TRBD1 or TRBD2 (5 bases each). Germline CDR1 and CDR2: SEHNR and FQNEAQ (reference sequence). The CDR3 runs to 15 residues. The ends were cut back, 5 bases at V and 5 bases at J, with 16 bases in the middle. This CDR3 is CASSVGAGSNNEQFF. The CDR3 coding sequence is TGTGCCAGCAGCGTAGGGGCAGGGAGCAACAATGAGCAGTTCTTC.

The rearrangement joins TRBV6-5 to TRBJ2-1, with TRBD1 as a possible D gene (5 bases). The J call may be wrong; the DNA end is better matched by TRBJ2-7. The CDR3 extends over 11 amino acids. Germline CDR1 is MNHEY and CDR2 is SVGAGI. CDR3 protein: CASRRGHEQYF. CDR3 DNA sequence: TGTGCCAGCCGTAGGGGTCACGAGCAGTACTTC.

CDR3 in DNA: TGCAGCGTTCGCGTAGAAGGAAACACCATATATTTT. Residues: CSVRVEGNTIYF. The rearrangement links TRBV29-1 to TRBJ1-3; no definite D call. Trimming removed 5 bases from V and 4 bases from J, with 9 bases in between. The germline V gene encodes CDR1 SQVTM and CDR2 ANQGSEA. The CDR3 has 12 residues.

The V and J genes are TRBV5-1 and TRBJ2-1; D perhaps matches TRBD1 (6 bases). The tail of the sequence fits TRBJ2-7 better, so the J call may be wrong. CDR3 length: 15 amino acids. Germline V CDR1 and CDR2: SGHRS, YFSETQ. The CDR3 DNA reads as TGCGCCAGCAGGCAGGGACACCAAGAGAATTACGAGCAGTACTTC. Its translation: CASRQGHQENYEQYF.

The chain carries TRBV11-2 and TRBJ2-5, with 7 bases identical to TRBD1. The J call could be wrong; TRBJ2-1 is a better fit for the DNA end. In germline, CDR1 is SGHAT, CDR2 FQNNGV. This CDR3 spans 13 amino acids. The CDR3 sequence is CASSSSQGDEQFF. Here the CDR3 DNA reads TGTGCCAGCAGCTCCAGTCAGGGGGATGAGCAGTTCTTC.

This clonotype was counted between two and nine times. This sequence joins TRBV12-3 or TRBV12-4 and TRBJ2-7, with 9 bases matching TRBD1. The CDR3 runs to 16 residues. The trim removed 7 bases at V and 0 bases at J, leaving 10 bases unmatched. CDR3 protein: CASTPGGTGYSYEQYF. The CDR3 region has the DNA TGTGCCAGCACCCCAGGCGGGACAGGGTACTCCTACGAGCAGTACTTC.

This clonotype was counted only a few times. The V call is TRBV18, the J call TRBJ2-3, with TRBD2 matching over 16 bases. J gave up 4 bases and V 3 bases, and 4 bases lay outside the gene matches. Germline V gene sequence: CDR1 KGHSH, CDR2 LQKENI. This CDR3 region has 17 residues. This chain's CDR3 is CASSPPGLAGGPDTQYF. CDR3 nucleotides: TGTGCCAGCTCACCGCCGGGACTAGCGGGAGGGCCAGATACGCAGTATTTT.

The chain uses TRBV12-3 or TRBV12-4 and TRBJ2-7; no clear D gene. Trimming took 8 bases from V and 3 from J, leaving 11 bases between them. This CDR3 comprises 12 residues. CDR3 sequence reads: CASSRAHYEQYF. The DNA for the CDR3 is TGTGCCAGCTCCCGGGCTCACTACGAGCAGTACTTC.

In this sample, this clonotype turned up a few times. The chain couples TRBV5-4 to TRBJ2-1; D unresolved. The end of the DNA aligns better with TRBJ2-5, so the J call may be wrong. This CDR3 contains 16 residues. Germline V lookup: CDR1 SGHNT, CDR2 YYREEE (reference sequence). CDR3 coding DNA: TGTGCCAGCAGCTTGAAGTATTCGGATCTGGAGGAGACCCAGTACTTC. It yields the protein CASSLKYSDLEETQYF.